The 7 T cell receptor beta chains below all came from one sample that was sequenced in a study of blood T cell repertoires in COVID-19. Sequencing used immunoSEQ multiplex PCR; TCRdb keeps in-frame clones, though not all of them. The sample carries some 300,000 clones, nearly 90% recorded once. Sequenced material: peripheral blood. The receptors were gathered from a middle-aged woman with COVID-19, enrolled during active disease.

This clone was found a few times. The J gene is TRBJ2-3, the V gene TRBV4-3, with 12 nucleotides matching TRBD2. Trimming cost V 3 bases and J 2 bases; bases outside gene matches: 9. CDR1 LGHNA and CDR2 YSLEER come from the germline V gene. This CDR3 is built from 18 residues. The CDR3 sequence: CASSQDPSGGAVTDTQYF. CDR3 nucleotide sequence: TGCGCCAGCAGCCAGGACCCTAGCGGGGGGGCTGTCACAGATACGCAGTATTTT.

The V and J genes are TRBV7-3 and TRBJ2-3; TRBD2 matches 10 bases. V lost 5 bases and J lost 1; bases outside the gene matches: 9. From germline, CDR1 is SGHTA and CDR2 FQGTGA. This CDR3 is built from 17 residues. The DNA for the CDR3 is TGTGCCAGCAGCGCCAGCCCTCTAGCGGGGGGCACAGATACGCAGTATTTT. It is translated as CASSASPLAGGTDTQYF.

The V call is TRBV2, the J call TRBJ2-1, with 8 bases lining up with TRBD2. CDR3 size: 14 residues. The V gene's germline CDR1 is SNHLY and CDR2 FYNNEI. Trimming removed 10 bases from V and 5 bases from J; junction bases left unmatched: 10. In nucleotides, the CDR3 is TGTGCCACCGGGCGGGAGGTAGGGGACAATGAGCAGTTCTTC. Translating gives CATGREVGDNEQFF.

V and J are TRBV5-6 and TRBJ2-2; D may be TRBD1 (6 bases). The CDR3 covers 14 residues. In germline, CDR1 is SGHDT, CDR2 YYEEEE. Trimming removed 1 base at V and 6 bases at J, with 10 bases between. The DNA of the CDR3 is TGTGCCAGCAGCTTGACACAGGGAGCCGGGGAGCTGTTTTTT. It encodes CASSLTQGAGELFF.

This sequence joins TRBV18 and TRBJ2-3; a possible D gene is TRBD1 (6 bases). Germline V gives CDR1 KGHSH, CDR2 LQKENI. The CDR3 length is 16 residues. Deletions cut 0 bases from V and 3 bases from J, with 13 bases between. This CDR3 reads CASSPPLQGITDTQYF. The CDR3 coding sequence is TGTGCCAGCTCACCACCTTTACAGGGAATTACAGATACGCAGTATTTT.

The CDR3: CASSVGTEPHGYTF. The CDR3 DNA reads as TGTGCCAGCAGCGTCGGGACAGAACCTCATGGCTACACCTTC. The genes are TRBV6-2 or TRBV6-3 and TRBJ1-2; 7 bases fit TRBD1. This CDR3 comprises 14 residues. Germline values: CDR1 MNHEY, CDR2 SVGEGT. J lost 6 bases, V lost 6 bases, and 10 bases had no gene match.

This sequence joins TRBV7-9 and TRBJ2-7; TRBD1 matches at 7 bases. V shed 3 bases and J 7 bases; nucleotides not matched to a gene: 12. Per the germline V gene, CDR1 is SEHNR and CDR2 is FQNEAQ (reference sequence). CDR3 size: 15 residues. The CDR3 is CASSFRTGPVREQYF. CDR3 in DNA: TGTGCCAGCAGCTTCAGGACAGGTCCCGTCAGGGAGCAGTACTTC.